The next 23 T cell receptor beta chains were all read from a single sample in a study of shared clonotypes between healthy human individuals. Sequencing was performed with immunoSEQ multiplex PCR; in TCRdb, only in-frame clones are kept and a portion is missing. The data show millions of clones, 90% to 95% seen once. Sequenced material: naive CD4+ T cells sorted from blood. Specified subset: CD45RA+ positively selected. The receptors were sampled from a man between 18 and 29 years old in good health.

The V and J genes are TRBV13 and TRBJ2-1, with D perhaps TRBD1 or TRBD2 (6 bases each). This CDR3 has 13 residues. Trimming shortened V by 2 bases and J by 13 bases, and 15 bases separated the two germline ends. Germline V lookup: CDR1 PRHDT, CDR2 FYEKMQ (reference sequence). In DNA, the CDR3 is TGTGCCAGCAGCTTAAGGGCAGGGGACTTTCAGTTCTTC. Its translation is CASSLRAGDFQFF.

CDR3: CAWMTQGAGYGYTF. CDR3 nucleotide sequence: TGTGCCTGGATGACGCAAGGAGCTGGCTATGGCTACACCTTC. The chain employs TRBV30 and TRBJ1-2; no definite D call. Trimming left V 4 bases short and J 4 bases short, with 16 bases between. Germline V lookup: CDR1 GTSNPN, CDR2 SVGIG (reference sequence). This CDR3 is 14 amino acids long. Full variable domain (missing parts from reference TRBV30 and TRBJ1-2): SQTIHQWPATLVQPVGSPLSLECTVEGTSNPNLYWYRQAAGRGLQLLFYSVGIGQISSEVPQNLSASRPQDRQFILSSKKLLLSDSGFYLCAWMTQGAGYGYTFGSGTRLTVV.

The genes are TRBV29-1 and TRBJ1-2, with 8 bases fitting TRBD1. The CDR3 length is 16 residues. CDR1 and CDR2 (germline): SQVTM, ANQGSEA. The junction had 16 bases not matched to a gene; V was cut back by 6 bases and J by 4 bases. For the CDR3, the DNA is TGCAGCGTCTCAACCGGGGCAGGGGGCGTCAGCTATGGCTACACCTTC. It is translated as CSVSTGAGGVSYGYTF.

About this clone itself: The sample has other DNA sequences that encode this CDR3 too. V is TRBV9 and J is TRBJ2-1; D may be TRBD1 (6 bases). V lost 0 bases and J lost 8, with 12 bases in between. The CDR3 is 14 amino acids. CDR1 and CDR2 from the germline V gene are SGDLS and YYNGEE. CDR3 loop: CASSVEQGSHEQFF. The CDR3 DNA follows: TGTGCCAGCAGCGTAGAGCAGGGGTCCCATGAGCAGTTCTTC.

J is TRBJ2-7 and V is TRBV27; D assignment may be TRBD1 or TRBD2 (6 bases each). CDR1 MNHEY and CDR2 SMNVEV come from the germline V gene (reference sequence). Trimming removed 5 bases at V and 5 bases at J, with 19 bases between. The CDR3 extends over 15 amino acids. Here the CDR3 DNA reads TGTGCCAGCAGTGGGTTGCGGGACACTCCCCACGAGCAGTACTTC. As protein: CASSGLRDTPHEQYF.

The chain carries TRBV19 and TRBJ1-5, with 10 bases identical to TRBD1. The V and J ends lost 8 bases and 0 bases, in that order; junction bases with no gene match: 7. This CDR3 is built from 16 residues. Germline CDR1 reads LNHDA; CDR2 reads SQIVND (reference sequence). The CDR3 nucleotides read TGTGCCAGTCTCCCTGGGACAGGGGATAGCAATCAGCCCCAGCATTTT. Protein: CASLPGTGDSNQPQHF.

Remarks on this clone: This same CDR3 is encoded by further DNA sequences in the sample. This sequence joins TRBV10-3 and TRBJ1-1, with D hard to call. In germline, CDR1 is ENHRY, CDR2 SYGVKD. The CDR3 is 12 residues long. V dropped 8 bases and J dropped 1 base, with 8 bases sitting between them. The chain's CDR3 is CAISAENTEAFF. CDR3 nucleotide sequence: TGTGCCATCTCCGCGGAGAACACTGAAGCTTTCTTT.

As concerns this clone: A read error may explain this, as a much larger clone is one base away. The V and J genes are TRBV4-3 and TRBJ1-3; the D is unclear. This CDR3 comprises 16 residues. Germline V gene sequence: CDR1 LGHNA, CDR2 YSLEER. The CDR3 sequence: CASSQEWGASGNTLYF. The CDR3 bases are TGCGCCAGCAGCCAGGAATGGGGAGCCTCTGGAAACACCTTATATTTT.

As for this clone: Distinct nucleotide sequences in the sample also encode this CDR3. The chain links TRBV6-1 to TRBJ1-1; D gene unclear. Germline loops: CDR1 MNHNS, CDR2 SASEGT. Between the trimmed V and J ends, which lost 7 bases and 2 bases, there was a span of 5 bases. There are 11 residues in the CDR3. Here the CDR3 reads CASTINTEAFF. CDR3 in DNA: TGTGCCAGCACCATTAACACTGAAGCTTTCTTT.

This clone was observed a single time. V is TRBV7-2 and J is TRBJ2-3; TRBD2 matches 7 bases. Germline CDR1 reads SGHTA; CDR2 reads FQGNSA. The CDR3 spans 14 residues. V dropped 5 bases and J dropped 6; count of bases not matched to a gene: 8. The DNA of the CDR3 is TGTGCCAGCAGCCCCCCTAACGGGAGGGATACGCAGTATTTT. This sequence encodes CASSPPNGRDTQYF.

The rearrangement links TRBV10-3 to TRBJ2-1; 9 nucleotides agree with TRBD2. The CDR3 sequence is 15 residues long. J lost 4 bases, V lost 3 bases, and 4 bases had no gene match. CDR1 and CDR2 (germline): ENHRY, SYGVKD. The CDR3 DNA sequence: TGTGCCATCAGTGAACAAGCGGGGGGTTACAATGAGCAGTTCTTC. This codes for CAISEQAGGYNEQFF.

This rearrangement joins TRBV10-3 to TRBJ2-1; no clear D gene. The CDR3 sequence is 11 residues long. The V and J ends lost 9 bases and 12 bases respectively, with 15 bases between them. In germline, CDR1 is ENHRY, CDR2 SYGVKD. Here the CDR3 DNA reads TGTGCCATAGATACACCTTTCGGGCAGTTCTTC. As protein: CAIDTPFGQFF.

The rearrangement joins TRBV2 to TRBJ2-5, with a tentative D call TRBD1 (6 bases). Trimming cost V 5 bases and J 3 bases, with 10 bases left between them. From germline, CDR1 is SNHLY and CDR2 FYNNEI. The CDR3 spans 13 residues. CDR3 DNA sequence: TGTGCCAGCAGTCGGGACATAAAAGAGACCCAGTACTTC. This translates into CASSRDIKETQYF.

The genes are TRBV5-4 and TRBJ2-5, with 7 bases that match TRBD1. Germline CDR1 is SGHNT and CDR2 is YYREEE (reference sequence). The length of the CDR3 is 14 residues. V dropped 4 bases and J dropped 4; count of bases not matched to a gene: 7. The chain's CDR3 is CASSPTGATETQYF. DNA of the CDR3: TGTGCCAGCAGCCCAACAGGGGCGACAGAGACCCAGTACTTC. Full variable domain (remainder filled in from reference TRBV5-4 and TRBJ2-5): ETGVTQSPTHLIKTRGQQVTLRCSSQSGHNTVSWYQQALGQGPQFIFQYYREEENGRGNFPPRFSGLQFPNYSSELNVNALELDDSALYLCASSPTGATETQYFGPGTRLLVL.

This clone occurred once. The CDR3 nucleotides read TGTGCCAGCAGCCCCCCGGGAGGGGAGACCCAGTACTTC. Residues: CASSPPGGETQYF. The chain is built from TRBV11-1 and TRBJ2-5, with 8 nucleotides matching TRBD2. J was trimmed by 5 bases and V by 5 bases; bases with no gene match: 4. The CDR3 runs 13 residues. Looked up from germline, CDR1 is SGHAT and CDR2 is FQDESV (reference sequence). Full variable domain (outside the CDR3, taken from reference TRBV11-1 and TRBJ2-5): EAEVAQSPRYKITEKSQAVAFWCDPISGHATLYWYRQILGQGPELLVQFQDESVVDDSQLPKDRFSAERLKGVDSTLKIQPAELGDSAMYLCASSPPGGETQYFGPGTRLLVL.

V and J are TRBV5-8 and TRBJ2-7; no clear D. The CDR3 runs 13 residues. CDR1 and CDR2 from the germline V gene are SGHTS and YDEGEE. Trimming removed 7 bases at V and 2 bases at J, with 13 bases between. As DNA, the CDR3 is TGTGCCAGCTCCGGGTCTTTCACCTACGAGCAGTACTTC. This gives the protein CASSGSFTYEQYF.

This chain connects TRBV5-1 to TRBJ1-6, with 8 positions matching TRBD1. From germline, CDR1 is SGHRS and CDR2 YFSETQ. With V trimmed by 0 bases and J by 5 bases, 4 bases remained unmatched. This CDR3 contains 16 residues. The DNA of the CDR3 is TGCGCCAGCAGCTTGGTAGGACAGGGTCATAATTCACCCCTCCACTTT. Its protein is CASSLVGQGHNSPLHF. Filled out from reference TRBV5-1 and TRBJ1-6, the complete variable domain reads KAGVTQTPRYLIKTRGQQVTLSCSPISGHRSVSWYQQTPGQGLQFLFEYFSETQRNKGNFPGRFSGRQFSNSRSEMNVSTLELGDSALYLCASSLVGQGHNSPLHFGNGTRLTVT.

The chain links TRBV30 to TRBJ2-3, with D maybe TRBD1 (5 bases). This CDR3 comprises 13 residues. The V gene's germline CDR1 is GTSNPN and CDR2 SVGIG (reference sequence). The V gene lost 5 bases and the J gene lost 4 bases, with 13 bases spanning the gap. CDR3 amino acids: CAWDLRGADTQYF. CDR3 DNA: TGTGCCTGGGACCTTAGGGGCGCAGATACGCAGTATTTT.

This chain joins TRBV9 and TRBJ1-2; possible D gene TRBD1, 6 bases. Trimming took off 0 bases at V and 2 bases at J, with 20 bases between the two ends. CDR3 size: 18 residues. Germline V lookup: CDR1 SGDLS, CDR2 YYNGEE. The CDR3 sequence: CASSVGVDSGANNYGYTF. DNA of the CDR3: TGTGCCAGCAGCGTAGGGGTGGACAGTGGTGCAAACAACTATGGCTACACCTTC.

A remark on this clone: This may come from a read error, since a much larger clone is one base off. Other DNA sequences in this sample translate to the same CDR3. The rearrangement joins TRBV5-4 to TRBJ2-5; no clear D. Germline V gene data show CDR1 as SGHNT and CDR2 as YYREEE (reference sequence). The V end lost 2 bases, the J end lost 1 base, and 3 bases lay between the germline ends. The CDR3 is 12 amino acids. Here the CDR3 DNA reads TGTGCCAGCAGCTTAGTCCAAGAGACCCAGTACTTC. The encoded protein is CASSLVQETQYF.

V and J are TRBV2 and TRBJ1-5; D call uncertain. The V and J ends lost 0 bases and 9 bases respectively, with 12 bases between them. There are 14 residues in the CDR3. From germline, CDR1 is SNHLY and CDR2 FYNNEI. CDR3 nucleotides: TGTGCCAGCAGTGAAGCGAGAGGGTTTGGGCCCCAGCATTTT. It codes for CASSEARGFGPQHF.

The V and J genes are TRBV6-5 and TRBJ2-7; D is perhaps TRBD1 (5 bases). Germline V gene lookup returns CDR1 MNHEY and CDR2 SVGAGI. The CDR3 has 13 amino acids. Trimming shortened V by 6 bases and J by 3 bases, and 12 bases separated the two germline ends. The CDR3 nucleotides are TGTGCCAGCAGAGTCTCAGGGTTCTACGAGCAGTACTTC. Encoded protein: CASRVSGFYEQYF.

The rearrangement joins TRBV4-2 to TRBJ2-5; D is ambiguous. The V and J ends lost 3 bases and 1 base respectively, with 9 bases between them. This CDR3 contains 14 residues. The germline CDR1 and CDR2 sequences are LGHNA and YNFKEQ. The CDR3 is CASSQAIGQETQYF. The DNA for the CDR3 is TGTGCCAGCAGCCAGGCCATCGGCCAAGAGACCCAGTACTTC.